Listed below are T cell receptor beta chains from one sample, sequenced in a study of identical twins. TCRdb redid the calling of the 5' RACE reads with MiXCR, one entry per CDR3 protein. Of about 1.7 million distinct CDR3 sequences listed, around 29% are singletons. Input material: cord blood. These receptors were collected from a newborn girl in good health. Both conserved end residues are part of each CDR3.

J gene: TRBJ1-1; V gene: TRBV29-1; CDR3 protein: CSVDRGKAEAFF
J gene: TRBJ2-5; V gene: TRBV12-5; CDR3 protein: CASGTGGRETQYF
J gene: TRBJ2-3; V gene: TRBV6-5; CDR3 protein: CASSYFAASGSTDTQYF
J gene: TRBJ1-6; V gene: TRBV7-9; CDR3 protein: CASSFGRGVNSPLHF
J gene: TRBJ2-5; V gene: TRBV15; CDR3 protein: CATSRVGGRGETQYF
J gene: TRBJ2-3; V gene: TRBV20-1; CDR3 protein: CSARLVASGTTDTQYF
J gene: TRBJ1-2; V gene: TRBV4-1; CDR3 protein: CASSQYSTGGYGYTF
J gene: TRBJ1-1; V gene: TRBV6-2/TRBV6-3; CDR3 protein: CASSYPDSVLMNTEAFF
J gene: .; V gene: TRBV5-1; CDR3 protein: CASSLVRLPSGSYHGQYF
J gene: TRBJ2-1; V gene: TRBV20-1; CDR3 protein: CSAEAGTSGRYEQFF
J gene: TRBJ1-2; V gene: TRBV25-1; CDR3 protein: CASSGTGWGYTF
J gene: TRBJ2-3; V gene: TRBV6-1; CDR3 protein: CASSEAGGASSTDTQYF
J gene: TRBJ2-5; V gene: TRBV6-2/TRBV6-3; CDR3 protein: CASSYPPGGVFGTQYF
J gene: TRBJ2-7; V gene: TRBV7-2; CDR3 protein: CASSLRREHEQYF
J gene: TRBJ1-6; V gene: TRBV27; CDR3 protein: CASSLISRQGNSPLHF
J gene: TRBJ2-7; V gene: TRBV19; CDR3 protein: CASSIGQEAQYF
J gene: TRBJ2-1; V gene: TRBV9; CDR3 protein: CASSVLAGGVHEQFF
J gene: TRBJ2-7; V gene: TRBV10-3; CDR3 protein: CAISVVSGASSYEQYF
J gene: TRBJ2-4; V gene: TRBV2; CDR3 protein: CASSEFLAKNIQYF
J gene: TRBJ1-5; V gene: TRBV7-8; CDR3 protein: CASSLALGGAQPQHF
J gene: TRBJ1-1; V gene: TRBV27; CDR3 protein: CASSWDRAGTEAFF
J gene: TRBJ2-2; V gene: TRBV20-1; CDR3 protein: CSAASGGTGGELFF
J gene: TRBJ2-3; V gene: TRBV7-2; CDR3 protein: CASSLDRAALDTQYF
J gene: TRBJ1-3; V gene: TRBV12-3/TRBV12-4; CDR3 protein: CASSLLPHSGNTIYF
J gene: TRBJ1-5; V gene: TRBV4-2; CDR3 protein: CASSQEGTVDQPQHF
J gene: TRBJ2-1; V gene: TRBV15; CDR3 protein: CATSRSGTGKYNEQFF
J gene: TRBJ1-5; V gene: TRBV19; CDR3 protein: CASGGQSYSNQPQHF
J gene: TRBJ2-3; V gene: TRBV2; CDR3 protein: CASQNRTQYF
J gene: TRBJ2-5; V gene: TRBV3-1; CDR3 protein: CASSQWGTNEQYF
J gene: TRBJ2-1; V gene: TRBV20-1; CDR3 protein: CSASSSGEGYNEQFF
J gene: TRBJ2-3; V gene: TRBV20-1; CDR3 protein: CSPLTSGSRDTQYF
J gene: TRBJ2-7; V gene: TRBV6-5; CDR3 protein: CASRPGLAYTYEQYF